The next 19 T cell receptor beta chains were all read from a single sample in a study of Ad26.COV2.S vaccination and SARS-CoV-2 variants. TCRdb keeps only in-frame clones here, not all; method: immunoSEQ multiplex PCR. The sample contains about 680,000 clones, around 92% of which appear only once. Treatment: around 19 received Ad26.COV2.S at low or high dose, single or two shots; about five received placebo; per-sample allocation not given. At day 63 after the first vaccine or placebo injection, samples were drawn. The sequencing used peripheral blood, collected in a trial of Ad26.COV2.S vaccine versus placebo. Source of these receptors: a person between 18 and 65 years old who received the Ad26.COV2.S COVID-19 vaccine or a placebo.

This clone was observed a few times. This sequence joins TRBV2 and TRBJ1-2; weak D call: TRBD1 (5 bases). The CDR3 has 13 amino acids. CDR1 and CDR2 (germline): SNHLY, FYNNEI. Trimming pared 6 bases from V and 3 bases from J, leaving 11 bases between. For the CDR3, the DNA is TGTGCCAGCAGACAGGAGGCTGACTATGGCTACACCTTC. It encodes CASRQEADYGYTF.

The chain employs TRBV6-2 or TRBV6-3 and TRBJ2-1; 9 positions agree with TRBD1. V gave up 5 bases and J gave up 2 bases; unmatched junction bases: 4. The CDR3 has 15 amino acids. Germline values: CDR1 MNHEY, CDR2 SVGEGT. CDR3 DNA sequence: TGTGCCAGCAGTGTCCGGGACAGGGCCTACAATGAGCAGTTCTTC. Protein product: CASSVRDRAYNEQFF.

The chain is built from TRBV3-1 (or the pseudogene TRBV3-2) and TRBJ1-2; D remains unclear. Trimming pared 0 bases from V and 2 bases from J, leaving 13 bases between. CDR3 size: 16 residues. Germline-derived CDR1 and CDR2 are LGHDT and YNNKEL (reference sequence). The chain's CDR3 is CASSQEERVPNYGYTF. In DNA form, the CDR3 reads TGTGCCAGCAGCCAAGAAGAGAGGGTCCCGAACTATGGCTACACCTTC.

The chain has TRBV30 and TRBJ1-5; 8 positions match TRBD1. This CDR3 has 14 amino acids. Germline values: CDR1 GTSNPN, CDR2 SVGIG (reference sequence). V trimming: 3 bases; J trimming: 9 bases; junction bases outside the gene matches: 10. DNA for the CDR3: TGTGCCTGGAGAGGGCAGGGGGCCGCCGGGCCCCAGCATTTT. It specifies CAWRGQGAAGPQHF.

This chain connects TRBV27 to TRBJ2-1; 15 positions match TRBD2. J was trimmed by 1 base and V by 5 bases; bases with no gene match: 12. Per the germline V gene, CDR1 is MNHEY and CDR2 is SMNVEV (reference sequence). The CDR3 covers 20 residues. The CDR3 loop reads CASSREGLAGGPGSYNEQFF. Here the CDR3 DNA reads TGTGCCAGCAGTCGAGAAGGACTAGCGGGGGGGCCCGGGTCCTACAATGAGCAGTTCTTC.

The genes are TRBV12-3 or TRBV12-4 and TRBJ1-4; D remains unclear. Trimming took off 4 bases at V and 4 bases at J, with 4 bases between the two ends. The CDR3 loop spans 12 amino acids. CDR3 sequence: CASSYSNEKLFF. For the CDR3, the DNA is TGTGCCAGCAGTTACAGTAATGAAAAACTGTTTTTT.

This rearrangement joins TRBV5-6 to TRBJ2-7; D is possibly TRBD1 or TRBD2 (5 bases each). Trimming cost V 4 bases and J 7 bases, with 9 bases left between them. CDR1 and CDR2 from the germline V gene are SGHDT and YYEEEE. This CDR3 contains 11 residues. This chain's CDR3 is CASSLGPEQYF. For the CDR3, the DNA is TGTGCCAGCAGCCTGGGACCAGAGCAGTACTTC.

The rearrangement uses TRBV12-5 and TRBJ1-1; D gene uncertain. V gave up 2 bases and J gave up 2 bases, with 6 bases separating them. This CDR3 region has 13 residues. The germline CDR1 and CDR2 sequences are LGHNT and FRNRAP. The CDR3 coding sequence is TGTGCTAGTGGTTTGAACGGAAACACTGAAGCTTTCTTT. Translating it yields CASGLNGNTEAFF.

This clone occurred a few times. In DNA, the CDR3 is TGTGCCAGCATGGCTTCCTCCTACGAGCAGTACTTC. Its protein product is CASMASSYEQYF. This chain connects TRBV27 to TRBJ2-7; D gene uncertain. This CDR3 comprises 12 residues. Looked up from germline, CDR1 is MNHEY and CDR2 is SMNVEV (reference sequence). V lost 7 bases to trimming and J lost 0 bases, with 7 bases between them.

In nucleotides, the CDR3 is TGTGCCAGCAGCTTACAGGGAGCTAATGAAAAACTGTTTTTT. Translated, it gives CASSLQGANEKLFF. The chain is built from TRBV5-6 and TRBJ1-4, with a weak D call TRBD1 (6 bases). The length of the CDR3 is 14 residues. CDR1 SGHDT and CDR2 YYEEEE come from the germline V gene. Between the trimmed V and J ends, which lost 2 bases and 3 bases, there was a span of 8 bases.

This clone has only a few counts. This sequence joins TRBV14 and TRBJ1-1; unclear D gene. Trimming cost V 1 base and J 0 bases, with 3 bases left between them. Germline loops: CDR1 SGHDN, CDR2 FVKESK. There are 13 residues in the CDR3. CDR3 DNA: TGTGCCAGCAGCCAAGCGTTGAACACTGAAGCTTTCTTT. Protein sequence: CASSQALNTEAFF. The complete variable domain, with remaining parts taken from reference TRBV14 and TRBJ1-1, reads EAGVTQFPSHSVIEKGQTVTLRCDPISGHDNLYWYRRVMGKEIKFLLHFVKESKQDESGMPNNRFLAERTGGTYSTLKVQPAELEDSGVYFCASSQALNTEAFFGQGTRLTVV.

The CDR3 DNA follows: TGTGCCAGCAGCCGTCTCCCATCCGTCGGGGGGTCTGAAAAACTGTTTTTT. It codes for CASSRLPSVGGSEKLFF. The J gene is TRBJ1-4, the V gene TRBV7-6, with a tentative D call TRBD1 (5 bases). The CDR3 spans 17 residues. CDR1 is SGHVS, CDR2 FNYEAQ, per germline. Trimming removed 5 bases from V and 7 bases from J, with 23 bases in between.

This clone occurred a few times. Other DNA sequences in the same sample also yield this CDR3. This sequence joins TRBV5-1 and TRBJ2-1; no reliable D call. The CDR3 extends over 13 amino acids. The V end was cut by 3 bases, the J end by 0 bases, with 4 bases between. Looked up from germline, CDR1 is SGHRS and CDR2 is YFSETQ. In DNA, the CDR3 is TGCGCCAGCAGCTCGAGCTCCTACAATGAGCAGTTCTTC. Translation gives CASSSSSYNEQFF. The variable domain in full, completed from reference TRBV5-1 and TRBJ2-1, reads KAGVTQTPRYLIKTRGQQVTLSCSPISGHRSVSWYQQTPGQGLQFLFEYFSETQRNKGNFPGRFSGRQFSNSRSEMNVSTLELGDSALYLCASSSSSYNEQFFGPGTRLTVL.

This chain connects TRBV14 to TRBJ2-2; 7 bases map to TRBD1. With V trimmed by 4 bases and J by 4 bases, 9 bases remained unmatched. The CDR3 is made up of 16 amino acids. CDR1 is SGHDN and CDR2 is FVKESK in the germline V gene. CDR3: CASSRNRGMGTGELFF. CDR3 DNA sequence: TGTGCCAGCAGCCGAAACAGGGGTATGGGCACCGGGGAGCTGTTTTTT.

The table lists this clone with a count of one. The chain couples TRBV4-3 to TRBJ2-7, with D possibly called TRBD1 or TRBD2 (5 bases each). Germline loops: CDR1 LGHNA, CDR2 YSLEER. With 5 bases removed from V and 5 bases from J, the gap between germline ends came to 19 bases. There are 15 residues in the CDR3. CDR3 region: CASSSRFEGWDEQYF. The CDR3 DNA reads TGCGCCAGCAGCTCAAGATTTGAGGGGTGGGACGAGCAGTACTTC.

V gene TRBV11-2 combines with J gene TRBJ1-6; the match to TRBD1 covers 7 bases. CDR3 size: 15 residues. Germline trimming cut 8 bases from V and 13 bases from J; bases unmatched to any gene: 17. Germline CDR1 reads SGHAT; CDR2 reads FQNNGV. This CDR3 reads CASCVGDSDERPLHF. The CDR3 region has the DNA TGTGCCAGCTGCGTGGGGGACAGTGACGAACGGCCCCTCCACTTT.

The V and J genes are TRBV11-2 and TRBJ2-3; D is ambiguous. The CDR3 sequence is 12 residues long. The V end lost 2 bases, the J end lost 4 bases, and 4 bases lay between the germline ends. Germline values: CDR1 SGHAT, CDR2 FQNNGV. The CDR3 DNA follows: TGTGCCAGCAGCTTAATTGCAGATACGCAGTATTTT. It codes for CASSLIADTQYF. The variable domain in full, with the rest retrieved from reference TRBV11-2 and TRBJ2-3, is EAGVAQSPRYKIIEKRQSVAFWCNPISGHATLYWYQQILGQGPKLLIQFQNNGVVDDSQLPKDRFSAERLKGVDSTLKIQPAKLEDSAVYLCASSLIADTQYFGPGTRLTVL.

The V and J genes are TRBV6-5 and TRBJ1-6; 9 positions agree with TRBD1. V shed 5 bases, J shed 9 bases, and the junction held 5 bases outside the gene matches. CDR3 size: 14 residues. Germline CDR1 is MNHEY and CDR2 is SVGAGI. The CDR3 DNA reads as TGTGCCAGCAGTAGGACAGGGGAGGGTTCACCCCTCCACTTT. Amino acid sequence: CASSRTGEGSPLHF.

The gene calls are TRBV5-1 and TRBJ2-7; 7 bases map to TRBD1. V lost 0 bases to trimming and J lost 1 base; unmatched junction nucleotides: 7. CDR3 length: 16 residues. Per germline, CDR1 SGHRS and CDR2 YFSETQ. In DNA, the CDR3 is TGCGCCAGCAGCTTGGGGCTGACAGGGTTGTCCTACGAGCAGTACTTC. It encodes CASSLGLTGLSYEQYF. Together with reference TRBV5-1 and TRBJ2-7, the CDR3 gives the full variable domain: KAGVTQTPRYLIKTRGQQVTLSCSPISGHRSVSWYQQTPGQGLQFLFEYFSETQRNKGNFPGRFSGRQFSNSRSEMNVSTLELGDSALYLCASSLGLTGLSYEQYFGPGTRLTVT.